Listed below are T cell receptor beta chains from one sample, sequenced in a study of identical twins. MiXCR, run by TCRdb on the 5' RACE reads, gives a single entry per CDR3 protein. This sample has about 730,000 distinct CDR3 sequences, with 21% found just once. In addition, the sample was reused for a study of T cells expressing NK-cell markers.

Sequencing was performed on PBMCs. These TCRs come from a woman aged 18-29 years in good health. The CDR3 runs from the conserved cysteine through the conserved F or W. Each record gives: J gene, V gene, D gene, clone size, CDR3 protein, CDR3 DNA. D genes are given only for firm matches. Only some rows state a clone size, as once, few, many or a class for expanded clones.

TRBJ1-2	TRBV20-1	TRBD1	-	CSADDRGYGYTF	TGCAGTGCTGATGACAGGGGATATGGCTACACCTTC
TRBJ2-7	TRBV4-1	TRBD2	-	CASSQGPGLAGFEQYF	TGCGCCAGCAGCCAAGGCCCGGGACTAGCGGGCTTCGAGCAGTACTTC
TRBJ2-7	TRBV29-1	TRBD2	few	CSATGLAGGSGSYEQYF	TGCAGCGCCACCGGACTAGCGGGGGGATCCGGATCCTACGAGCAGTACTTC
TRBJ1-2	TRBV20-1	-	few	CSASSGEDGYTF	TGCAGTGCTAGTAGTGGCGAAGATGGCTACACCTTC
TRBJ2-1	TRBV12-3/TRBV12-4	TRBD2	-	CASSFVTSGDNEQFF	TGTGCCAGCAGTTTTGTAACTAGCGGGGACAATGAGCAGTTCTTC
TRBJ2-7	TRBV12-3/TRBV12-4	TRBD2	-	CAISFARGQSGGPYEQYF	TGTGCCATCAGTTTCGCGCGAGGGCAGAGCGGGGGGCCCTACGAGCAGTACTTC
TRBJ2-1	TRBV20-1	-	many	CSAMGANSYNEQFF	TGCAGTGCCATGGGAGCCAACTCCTACAATGAGCAGTTCTTC
TRBJ1-6	TRBV20-1	TRBD1	once	CSARQGARSPLHF	TGCAGTGCTAGACAGGGGGCCCGGTCACCCCTCCACTTT
TRBJ2-2	TRBV20-1	TRBD2	few	CSAFSGLAGSGELFF	TGCAGTGCTTTTTCCGGACTAGCGGGTTCCGGGGAGCTGTTTTTT
TRBJ2-5	TRBV5-1	-	-	CASSPASGGQETQYF	TGCGCCAGCAGCCCGGCCTCCGGGGGCCAAGAGACCCAGTACTTC
TRBJ1-1	TRBV20-1	-	few	CSATLQRNTEAFF	TGCAGTGCTACCCTACAGAGGAACACTGAAGCTTTCTTT
TRBJ2-7	TRBV20-1	-	-	CSARDLVGLSYEQYF	TGCAGTGCTAGAGATCTGGTGGGCCTCTCCTACGAGCAGTACTTC
TRBJ2-1	TRBV6-1	TRBD2	-	CASSDGTSSYNEQFF	TGTGCCAGCAGTGACGGGACTAGCTCCTACAATGAGCAGTTCTTC
TRBJ1-2	TRBV12-3/TRBV12-4	TRBD1	many	CASSLTGGPYGYTF	TGTGCCAGCAGTTTAACAGGGGGCCCATATGGCTACACCTTC
TRBJ2-1	TRBV5-1	-	many	CASSLDLGDEQFF	TGCGCCAGCTCACTGGACCTGGGCGATGAGCAGTTCTTC
TRBJ2-1	TRBV5-5	-	many	CASSFRESYNEQFF	TGTGCCAGCAGCTTCAGAGAGTCCTACAATGAGCAGTTCTTC
TRBJ2-7	TRBV20-1	TRBD2	-	CSAFLAGGPDEQYF	TGCAGTGCGTTCCTAGCGGGAGGGCCAGATGAGCAGTACTTC
TRBJ2-7	TRBV6-5	-	many	CASSYSAGYEQYF	TGTGCCAGCAGTTACTCGGCCGGGTACGAGCAGTACTTC
TRBJ2-1	TRBV5-1	TRBD1	-	CASSTDRGLSGEHPWKSINEQFF	TGCGCCAGCAGCACCGACAGGGGGCTAAGTGGGGAGCACCCATGGAAGTCGATCAATGAGCAGTTCTTC
TRBJ2-1	TRBV6-1	-	-	CASRRGSSYNEQFF	TGTGCCAGCCGACGGGGTAGCTCCTACAATGAGCAGTTCTTC
TRBJ2-5	TRBV6-5	-	-	CASSYSGRSWETQYF	TGTGCCAGCAGTTACTCCGGCCGTAGCTGGGAGACCCAGTACTTC
TRBJ2-1	TRBV4-3	-	many	CASSPETGLGNEQFF	TGCGCCAGCAGCCCAGAGACGGGGCTGGGTAATGAGCAGTTCTTC
TRBJ2-7	TRBV10-3	TRBD1	-	CAIRSGQGRNEQYF	TGTGCCATCCGTTCGGGACAGGGTCGGAACGAGCAGTACTTC
TRBJ2-3	TRBV18	-	few	CASSPPSIGIDTQYF	TGTGCCAGCTCACCACCTAGTATAGGAATAGATACGCAGTATTTT
TRBJ2-7	TRBV6-1	-	few	CASSEALGAYEQYF	TGTGCCAGCAGTGAAGCACTTGGGGCGTACGAGCAGTACTTC
TRBJ1-5	TRBV27	-	few	CASSLSGGSNQPQHF	TGTGCCAGCAGTTTATCGGGTGGGAGCAATCAGCCCCAGCATTTT
TRBJ1-6	TRBV9	TRBD1	few	CASSEGQTINSYNSPLHF	TGTGCCAGCAGCGAGGGACAGACTATCAACTCCTATAATTCACCCCTCCACTTT
TRBJ1-1	TRBV20-1	TRBD1	few	CSMTPGGSNTEAFF	TGCAGCATGACCCCAGGGGGCTCGAACACTGAAGCTTTCTTT
TRBJ2-7	TRBV29-1	TRBD2	-	CSVEVAGGPYEQYF	TGCAGCGTTGAGGTAGCGGGAGGGCCCTACGAGCAGTACTTC
TRBJ2-3	TRBV6-4	TRBD2	few	CATGTSGSGADTQYF	TGTGCCACCGGGACTAGCGGGAGCGGCGCAGATACGCAGTATTTT
TRBJ2-7	TRBV20-1	-	-	CSARVGFRQYF	TGCAGTGCTAGAGTGGGGTTCCGGCAGTACTTC
TRBJ2-7	TRBV5-1	TRBD1	-	CASSYGTGTVYEQYF	TGCGCCAGCAGCTACGGGACAGGGACGGTCTACGAGCAGTACTTC
TRBJ2-7	TRBV14	-	many	CASSYLAYEQYF	TGTGCCAGCAGCTATCTAGCCTACGAGCAGTACTTC
TRBJ2-1	TRBV6-2/TRBV6-3	-	-	CATGFRSSYNEQFF	TGTGCCACCGGGTTCAGGAGCTCCTACAATGAGCAGTTCTTC
TRBJ1-6	TRBV5-1	-	many	CASSANTRTNSPLHF	TGCGCCAGCAGCGCTAACACGCGGACTAATTCACCCCTCCACTTT